This TCR beta chain was profiled in a study of blood T cells in healthy people across ages. Regarding the study as a whole: A strong correlation was found between TCR beta diversity and the percentage of naive T cells.

Comment on this clonotype: The antigen is unknown.

The V gene lost 5 bases and the J gene lost 0 bases, with 11 bases spanning the gap. Germline V CDR1 and CDR2: SGHTA, FQGNSA. The CDR3 runs 14 residues. No fewer than 7 million PBMCs went into each sample. Samples each had at least 5 micrograms of total RNA extracted. Combining a sample-barcoded 5' primer with a J-beta primer mix, a second PCR ran for roughly 6 to 12 cycles. One entry per CDR3 protein results from TCRdb running MiXCR on the 5' RACE reads. The sample yields around 620,000 distinct CDR3 sequences, approximately 30% seen once. The sequenced material came from blood. This chain joins TRBV7-2 and TRBJ2-7; D possibly corresponds to TRBD2 (5 bases). The receptor was isolated from a woman in her 70s in good health. The CDR3 region has the DNA TGTGCCAGCAGCCATCCGGGGTCCTCCTACGAGCAGTACTTC. Its translation is CASSHPGSSYEQYF. Full variable domain (missing parts from reference TRBV7-2 and TRBJ2-7): GAGVSQSPSNKVTEKGKDVELRCDPISGHTALYWYRQSLGQGLEFLIYFQGNSAPDKSGLPSDRFSAERTGGSVSTLTIQRTQQEDSAVYLCASSHPGSSYEQYFGPGTRLTVT.